This T cell receptor beta chain is from a study of PD-L1 blockade in urothelial cancer. Study-wide points: Durable-benefit patients showed greater tumor-associated blood clone expansion at 3 weeks.

On this clone itself: What it binds is not known.

Germline trimming cut 8 bases from V and 10 bases from J; bases unmatched to any gene: 4. The CDR3 contains 11 residues. Germline loops: CDR1 MDHEN, CDR2 SYDVKM. The study enrolled patients with locally advanced or metastatic urothelial carcinoma. PCRs were each spiked with synthetic TCR analog templates. The method was immunoSEQ multiplex PCR; TCRdb's version includes in-frame clones alone and lacks a portion of them. Among fewer than 50,000 clones listed, approximately 92% were seen once. The rearrangement joins TRBV28 to TRBJ1-4; 7 nucleotides align to TRBD1. The clonotype comes from a man between 65 and 80 years old with urothelial cancer. Sequencing used PBMCs, obtained around atezolizumab (anti-PD-L1) treatment. The DNA for the CDR3 is TGTGCCAGCCAGGGGGTGGGAAAACTGTTTTTT. Its protein product is CASQGVGKLFF.